The 32 T cell receptor beta chains given below trace back to one sample, sequenced in a study of graft-versus-host responses after intestinal transplantation. Their antigen targets remain unknown. Some clones are missing from TCRdb's copy, which holds only in-frame ones; the method was immunoSEQ multiplex PCR. The data contain under 100,000 clones, around 90% of them singletons. The sample here was unstimulated CD8+ T cells sorted from spleen or lymph node cells, taken before transplant. These receptors originate from a human donor who was the organ donor for an intestinal transplant.

The V call is TRBV27, the J call TRBJ2-1, with 9 bases that match TRBD1. V lost 8 bases to trimming and J lost 5 bases; unmatched junction nucleotides: 7. This CDR3 region has 14 residues. Looked up from germline, CDR1 is MNHEY and CDR2 is SMNVEV (reference sequence). The CDR3 sequence is CASSWTGENNEQFF. The CDR3 region has the DNA TGTGCCAGCTCGTGGACAGGGGAAAACAATGAGCAGTTCTTC.

The J gene is TRBJ1-4, the V gene TRBV7-8; TRBD1 agrees at 7 bases. The CDR3 sequence is 16 residues long. Germline trimming cut 5 bases from V and 3 bases from J; bases unmatched to any gene: 9. Per the germline V gene, CDR1 is SGHVS and CDR2 is FQNEAQ. The CDR3 DNA reads as TGTGCCAGCAGCATCGACAGGGAAGCGGCTAATGAAAAACTGTTTTTT. This sequence encodes CASSIDREAANEKLFF.

V gene TRBV6-1 combines with J gene TRBJ2-7, with D perhaps TRBD2 (5 bases). The CDR3 sequence is 16 residues long. The V end was cut by 1 base, the J end by 6 bases, with 19 bases between. From germline, CDR1 is MNHNS and CDR2 SASEGT. CDR3 loop: CASSEEAVSVEGEQYF. In nucleotides, the CDR3 is TGTGCCAGCAGTGAAGAAGCGGTTTCAGTAGAGGGCGAGCAGTACTTC.

This clone was counted once. The V call is TRBV4-2, the J call TRBJ1-6, with 7 bases matching TRBD1. Germline assignment: CDR1 LGHNA and CDR2 YNFKEQ. This CDR3 has 15 amino acids. J lost 7 bases, V lost 1 base, and 4 bases had no gene match. CDR3 residues: CASSQAGQLNSPLHF. The CDR3 nucleotides are TGTGCCAGCAGCCAAGCGGGACAGTTAAATTCACCCCTCCACTTT.

The chain couples TRBV15 to TRBJ2-1; 7 positions match TRBD1. The CDR3 runs to 15 residues. The germline gives CDR1 LNHNV, CDR2 YYDKDF (reference sequence). Trimming took 4 bases from V and 2 from J; bases not matched to a gene: 5. The CDR3 sequence is CATSNNRGPYNEQFF. Here the CDR3 DNA reads TGTGCCACCAGCAACAACAGGGGTCCCTACAATGAGCAGTTCTTC.

This chain joins TRBV19 and TRBJ1-1; a weak D match, TRBD1 (5 bases). This CDR3 comprises 14 residues. CDR1 is LNHDA, CDR2 SQIVND, per germline (reference sequence). V lost 3 bases and J 4 bases, leaving 12 bases between the germline ends. CDR3 region: CASSMGSRGTEAFF. DNA for the CDR3: TGTGCCAGTAGTATGGGGTCAAGGGGCACTGAAGCTTTCTTT.

This chain connects TRBV7-9 to TRBJ2-1; 7 nucleotides align to TRBD1. After removal of 6 bases from V and 3 bases from J, the junction contained 8 bases not matched to a gene. This CDR3 spans 15 amino acids. Germline CDR1 reads SEHNR; CDR2 reads FQNEAQ (reference sequence). In DNA form, the CDR3 reads TGTGCCAGCAGTTCCACCGGGACAGACTACAATGAGCAGTTCTTC. Translated: CASSSTGTDYNEQFF.

J is TRBJ1-1 and V is TRBV6-1, with D uncertain. Germline V gene sequence: CDR1 MNHNS, CDR2 SASEGT. V was clipped by 7 bases and J by 0 bases, with 3 bases between them. There are 11 residues in the CDR3. The CDR3 sequence: CASTLNTEAFF. The CDR3 DNA reads as TGTGCCAGCACTCTGAACACTGAAGCTTTCTTT.

This clone was observed a single time. The chain has TRBV27 and TRBJ1-6, with 10 bases matching TRBD1. Trimming cost V 6 bases and J 7 bases; bases outside gene matches: 9. The CDR3 length is 16 residues. Germline V gene lookup returns CDR1 MNHEY and CDR2 SMNVEV (reference sequence). The CDR3 reads CASSLGQGLGNSPLHF. Written as DNA, the CDR3 is TGTGCCAGCAGCCTGGGACAGGGGTTGGGGAATTCACCCCTCCACTTT.

The V call is TRBV19, the J call TRBJ1-5; D ambiguous. The CDR3 spans 12 residues. Germline V lookup: CDR1 LNHDA, CDR2 SQIVND (reference sequence). The V end lost 3 bases, the J end lost 9 bases, and 9 bases lay between the germline ends. CDR3 DNA sequence: TGTGCCAGTAGTATCCCCACTGTGCCCCAGCATTTT. Translating gives CASSIPTVPQHF.

The chain recombines TRBV19 with TRBJ2-7; 12 nucleotides agree with TRBD2. The CDR3 covers 13 residues. CDR1 is LNHDA, CDR2 SQIVND, per germline (reference sequence). The V and J ends lost 3 bases and 7 bases, in that order; junction bases with no gene match: 1. CDR3 residues: CASSIGLAGEQYF. The CDR3 coding sequence is TGTGCCAGTAGTATCGGACTAGCGGGGGAGCAGTACTTC.

This clone was found once. The genes are TRBV7-6 and TRBJ2-1; TRBD1 aligns across 10 bases. The CDR3 totals 15 residues. CDR1 SGHVS and CDR2 FNYEAQ come from the germline V gene. J was trimmed by 2 bases and V by 4 bases; bases with no gene match: 2. In nucleotides, the CDR3 is TGTGCCAGCAGCTCCGGGACAGGGGCCTACAATGAGCAGTTCTTC. This sequence encodes CASSSGTGAYNEQFF.

CDR3 in amino acids: CASSSQGPGELFF. In nucleotides, the CDR3 is TGTGCCAGCAGTTCGCAGGGGCCCGGGGAGCTGTTTTTT. The chain joins TRBV27 to TRBJ2-2; maybe TRBD1 (6 bases). This CDR3 is built from 13 residues. Per germline, CDR1 MNHEY and CDR2 SMNVEV (reference sequence). The V and J ends lost 4 bases and 6 bases respectively, with 9 bases between them.

The V call is TRBV4-1, the J call TRBJ1-2; weak D call: TRBD1 (6 bases). V lost 1 base to trimming and J lost 4 bases, with 16 bases between them. Germline lookup yields CDR1 MGHRA and CDR2 YSYEKL. This CDR3 is built from 16 residues. The CDR3, as DNA: TGCGCCAGCAGCCAAGGACAGGAGTATTACACCTATGGCTACACCTTC. Translation gives CASSQGQEYYTYGYTF.

Here the CDR3 reads CASSKRKFRAENTEAFF. The CDR3 DNA is TGTGCCAGCAGCAAGAGAAAGTTCAGGGCGGAGAACACTGAAGCTTTCTTT. This sequence joins TRBV21-1 and TRBJ1-1; TRBD1, the D gene given by the table, was not confirmed from the DNA. TRBV21-1 is classified as a pseudogene. The CDR3 totals 17 residues.

This clone has only one observation. The J gene is TRBJ2-3, the V gene TRBV7-9; tentatively, D is TRBD2 (7 bases). The CDR3 length is 16 residues. Germline V gene sequence: CDR1 SEHNR, CDR2 FQNEAQ (reference sequence). The V end lost 4 bases, the J end lost 4 bases, and 18 bases lay between the germline ends. CDR3 residues: CASSSRKGGPSDTQYF. CDR3 DNA sequence: TGTGCCAGCAGCTCCAGAAAGGGGGGGCCTTCAGATACGCAGTATTTT.

V and J are TRBV4-1 and TRBJ2-3, with D possibly being TRBD2 (6 bases). This CDR3 is 16 amino acids long. Germline CDR1 MGHRA, CDR2 YSYEKL. Trimming took 1 base from V and 2 from J, leaving 13 bases between them. CDR3 protein: CASSQVVGGTTDTQYF. The CDR3 DNA reads as TGCGCCAGCAGCCAAGTCGTCGGGGGAACCACAGATACGCAGTATTTT.

The rearrangement links TRBV2 to TRBJ2-5; D gene uncertain. This CDR3 region has 10 residues. Germline V gene sequence: CDR1 SNHLY, CDR2 FYNNEI. V was clipped by 8 bases and J by 1 base, with 2 bases between them. The CDR3 DNA sequence: TGTGCCAGCCTCCAAGAGACCCAGTACTTC. This gives the protein CASLQETQYF.

The rearrangement joins TRBV6-1 to TRBJ2-1, with a tentative D call TRBD1 (6 bases). Trimming cost V 9 bases and J 6 bases, with 9 bases left between them. The CDR3 spans 11 residues. Germline V gene sequence: CDR1 MNHNS, CDR2 SASEGT. CDR3 region: CASTGINEQFF. As DNA, the CDR3 is TGTGCCAGTACAGGGATCAATGAGCAGTTCTTC.

About this clone itself: At one of its ends the junction is not consistent with the germline gene, which may arise from a read error. The chain links TRBV29-1 to TRBJ2-1, with 10 bases fitting TRBD2. From germline, CDR1 is SQVTM and CDR2 ANQGSEA. The CDR3 is 15 amino acids. The CDR3 protein is CNVEGQRGGRDEQFF. In nucleotides, the CDR3 is TGCAACGTTGAAGGCCAGCGGGGGGGCCGCGATGAGCAGTTCTTC.

In this sample, this clone turned up a few times. This chain connects TRBV19 to TRBJ1-1, with D unresolved. This CDR3 is built from 13 residues. Between the trimmed V and J ends, which lost 7 bases and 5 bases, there was a span of 14 bases. Germline loops: CDR1 LNHDA, CDR2 SQIVND (reference sequence). The CDR3 loop is CASKPPEWTEAFF. The DNA of the CDR3 is TGTGCCAGTAAACCCCCTGAGTGGACTGAAGCTTTCTTT.

The V and J genes are TRBV28 and TRBJ1-1, with 8 nucleotides matching TRBD1. The V and J ends lost 1 base and 5 bases, in that order; junction bases with no gene match: 9. There are 16 residues in the CDR3. Germline V gene sequence: CDR1 MDHEN, CDR2 SYDVKM. CDR3 DNA sequence: TGTGCCAGCAGTTTATCCTGGACAGGGAGAGGTACTGAAGCTTTCTTT. Encoded protein: CASSLSWTGRGTEAFF.

The genes are TRBV11-2 and TRBJ1-4; perhaps TRBD1 as D (5 bases). The germline V and J ends were trimmed by 2 bases and 4 bases, with 5 bases remaining between them. Germline lookup yields CDR1 SGHAT and CDR2 FQNNGV. The CDR3 has 13 amino acids. CDR3 DNA sequence: TGTGCCAGCAGCTTAAGGGGTAATGAAAAACTGTTTTTT. Encoded protein: CASSLRGNEKLFF. The whole variable domain, filled in from reference TRBV11-2 and TRBJ1-4, reads EAGVAQSPRYKIIEKRQSVAFWCNPISGHATLYWYQQILGQGPKLLIQFQNNGVVDDSQLPKDRFSAERLKGVDSTLKIQPAKLEDSAVYLCASSLRGNEKLFFGSGTQLSVL.

The chain uses TRBV15 and TRBJ2-5; TRBD2 matches at 9 bases. The J segment lost 3 bases and the V segment lost 2 bases, leaving 4 bases of the junction unmatched. CDR3 length: 15 residues. Germline CDR1 is LNHNV and CDR2 is YYDKDF (reference sequence). The CDR3 loop is CATSRRRLAEETQYF. As DNA, the CDR3 is TGTGCCACCAGCAGACGGCGACTAGCGGAAGAGACCCAGTACTTC.

This chain joins TRBV5-4 and TRBJ2-3, with D tentatively TRBD1 (7 bases). The CDR3 loop spans 15 amino acids. Trimming cost V 1 base and J 4 bases, with 13 bases left between them. Germline CDR1 SGHNT, CDR2 YYREEE (reference sequence). CDR3 protein: CASSLSQGEADTQYF. The CDR3, as DNA: TGTGCCAGCAGCTTGTCCCAGGGGGAGGCAGATACGCAGTATTTT.

The J gene is TRBJ1-1, the V gene TRBV13; D unclear. The germline V gene encodes CDR1 PRHDT and CDR2 FYEKMQ (reference sequence). The V end was cut by 6 bases, the J end by 7 bases, with 15 bases between. The CDR3 is made up of 13 amino acids. The CDR3 DNA follows: TGTGCCAGCAGGCCCAAGGAGGAGCATGAAGCTTTCTTT. Its protein product is CASRPKEEHEAFF. Drawing the rest from reference TRBV13 and TRBJ1-1, the complete variable domain is AAGVIQSPRHLIKEKRETATLKCYPIPRHDTVYWYQQGPGQDPQFLISFYEKMQSDKGSIPDRFSAQQFSDYHSELNMSSLELGDSALYFCASRPKEEHEAFFGQGTRLTVV.

V usage is TRBV19 and J usage is TRBJ2-7; 9 positions agree with TRBD1. Germline V gives CDR1 LNHDA, CDR2 SQIVND (reference sequence). The CDR3 spans 14 residues. V gave up 5 bases and J gave up 0 bases; unmatched junction bases: 2. Here the CDR3 DNA reads TGTGCCAGTAGTGGGACAGGGCACTCCTACGAGCAGTACTTC. This translates into CASSGTGHSYEQYF.

This clone was seen once. The V call is TRBV4-1, the J call TRBJ1-5; D perhaps matches TRBD1 (5 bases). Between the trimmed V and J ends, which lost 1 base and 7 bases, there was a span of 11 bases. This CDR3 spans 14 amino acids. Germline V CDR1 and CDR2: MGHRA, YSYEKL. The CDR3 DNA reads TGCGCCAGCAGCCAAGGGGAGGGGCTCCAGCCCCAGCATTTT. Translated, it gives CASSQGEGLQPQHF.

Details on this clone: This sample includes further DNA sequences coding for the same CDR3. The chain carries TRBV27 and TRBJ2-1; D gene uncertain. V lost 6 bases and J 4 bases, leaving 10 bases between the germline ends. CDR3 length: 13 amino acids. Germline CDR1 reads MNHEY; CDR2 reads SMNVEV (reference sequence). For the CDR3, the DNA is TGTGCCAGCAGCCTTTCCGTGTACAATGAGCAGTTCTTC. Translated, it gives CASSLSVYNEQFF.

The rearrangement links TRBV2 to TRBJ2-4; a weak D match, TRBD2 (5 bases). V was cut by 5 bases and J by 7 bases, with 15 bases left in between. Per germline, CDR1 SNHLY and CDR2 FYNNEI. The CDR3 contains 14 residues. The CDR3 DNA reads as TGTGCCAGCAGTCTTTGGGAGCTTCCGAACATTCAGTACTTC. As protein: CASSLWELPNIQYF. The full variable domain, with the rest looked up from reference TRBV2 and TRBJ2-4, is EPEVTQTPSHQVTQMGQEVILRCVPISNHLYFYWYRQILGQKVEFLVSFYNNEISEKSEIFDDQFSVERPDGSNFTLKIRSTKLEDSAMYFCASSLWELPNIQYFGAGTRLSVL.

This rearrangement joins TRBV5-6 to TRBJ2-2; no clear D. The CDR3 contains 13 residues. Germline V lookup: CDR1 SGHDT, CDR2 YYEEEE. V lost 4 bases to trimming and J lost 5 bases, with 9 bases between them. CDR3 coding DNA: TGTGCCAGCAGCCCACTTGGTACCGGGGAGCTGTTTTTT. It encodes CASSPLGTGELFF.

The rearrangement uses TRBV6-4 and TRBJ2-7; maybe TRBD1 (6 bases). This CDR3 has 15 residues. Per the germline V gene, CDR1 is MRHNA and CDR2 is SNTAGT. Trimming pared 5 bases from V and 3 bases from J, leaving 17 bases between. CDR3 loop: CASSRLPGAGYEQYF. The CDR3, as DNA: TGTGCCAGCAGTCGTCTCCCAGGGGCCGGCTACGAGCAGTACTTC.